The 14 T cell receptor beta chains reported below all come from one sample, sequenced in a study of cytomegalovirus exposure and HLA in healthy donors. Vbeta (60) and Jbeta (13) primers were used in the PCR. This table comes from immunoSEQ multiplex PCR, and its TCRdb copy is limited to in-frame clones, with some not included. Of some 130,000 clones listed, roughly four fifths are singletons. Specimen: PBMCs. The receptor source for this set is a male donor in good health and CMV-seronegative.

Here the CDR3 reads CASSQESGQLYNEQFF. The CDR3 DNA sequence: TGCGCCAGCAGCCAAGAATCGGGACAGCTGTACAATGAGCAGTTCTTC. V usage is TRBV4-3 and J usage is TRBJ2-1, with 7 bases matching TRBD1. V lost 0 bases to trimming and J lost 4 bases; unmatched junction nucleotides: 6. Germline loops: CDR1 LGHNA, CDR2 YSLEER. The CDR3 extends over 16 amino acids.

The table lists this clone with a few counts. The V call is TRBV4-2, the J call TRBJ1-3; TRBD1 is a possible D gene (5 bases). This CDR3 contains 15 residues. Trimming stripped 0 bases from V and 4 bases from J, with 10 bases between. CDR1 is LGHNA and CDR2 is YNFKEQ in the germline V gene. In DNA, the CDR3 is TGTGCCAGCAGCCAAGATACAGGTTGGGGAAACACCATATATTTT. It is translated as CASSQDTGWGNTIYF.

V is TRBV28 and J is TRBJ2-5; D is possibly TRBD1 (6 bases). This CDR3 contains 16 residues. V was pared by 5 bases and J by 8 bases, with 24 bases between. Germline V gene sequence: CDR1 MDHEN, CDR2 SYDVKM. This chain's CDR3 is CASSTTGSAAKETQYF. Written as DNA, the CDR3 is TGTGCCAGCAGTACTACAGGGTCGGCGGCTAAGGAAACCCAGTACTTC.

This chain links TRBV7-9 with TRBJ2-3, with 11 bases fitting TRBD1. Trimming removed 10 bases from V and 7 bases from J; junction bases left unmatched: 10. There are 14 residues in the CDR3. The germline CDR1 and CDR2 sequences are SEHNR and FQNEAQ (reference sequence). CDR3 residues: CAIPGTGGSNTQYF. The DNA of the CDR3 is TGTGCCATCCCCGGGACAGGGGGATCAAATACGCAGTATTTT. The full variable domain, its missing parts supplied by reference TRBV7-9 and TRBJ2-3, is DTGVSQNPRHKITKRGQNVTFRCDPISEHNRLYWYRQTLGQGPEFLTYFQNEAQLEKSRLLSDRFSAERPKGSFSTLEIQRTEQGDSAMYLCAIPGTGGSNTQYFGPGTRLTVL.

The chain carries TRBV19 and TRBJ2-3, with 7 nucleotides matching TRBD1. In germline, CDR1 is LNHDA, CDR2 SQIVND (reference sequence). Trimming removed 6 bases from V and 2 bases from J; junction bases left unmatched: 2. CDR3 size: 13 residues. The CDR3 reads CASSDRATDTQYF. CDR3 sequence (DNA): TGTGCCAGTAGCGACAGGGCCACAGATACGCAGTATTTT.

The rearrangement uses TRBV21-1 and TRBJ2-3; the table's D call of TRBD1 was not tested on the DNA. TRBV21-1 is classified as a pseudogene. CDR3 size: 17 residues. The CDR3 here is CASSKPVGSASTDTQYF. CDR3 DNA sequence: TGTGCCAGCAGCAAACCCGTGGGCAGTGCTAGCACAGATACGCAGTATTTT.

J is TRBJ1-5 and V is TRBV6-6, with TRBD1 matching 9 bases. The CDR3 extends over 15 amino acids. Trimming removed 6 bases from V and 2 bases from J; junction bases left unmatched: 5. CDR1 and CDR2 from the germline V gene are MNHNY and SVGAGI (reference sequence). The CDR3 region has the DNA TGTGCCAGCAGGGGGACAGGGACGGGCAATCAGCCCCAGCATTTT. Its protein product is CASRGTGTGNQPQHF.

J is TRBJ2-1 and V is TRBV28, with a tentative D call TRBD2 (7 bases). The V end was cut by 8 bases, the J end by 9 bases, with 17 bases between. Germline loops: CDR1 MDHEN, CDR2 SYDVKM. The length of the CDR3 is 13 residues. The CDR3 DNA sequence: TGTGCCAGCCTGGGGCCAGGGGAGGGTGAGCAGTTCTTC. Protein: CASLGPGEGEQFF.

This chain links TRBV14 with TRBJ2-1; D is unresolved. Deletions cut 3 bases from V and 4 bases from J, with 19 bases between. The CDR3 extends over 17 amino acids. The V gene's germline CDR1 is SGHDN and CDR2 FVKESK. This CDR3 is CASSHSLGSQWYNEQFF. The CDR3, as DNA: TGTGCCAGCAGCCACTCCTTGGGCAGCCAATGGTACAATGAGCAGTTCTTC.

The chain carries TRBV9 and TRBJ2-1, with TRBD1 matching 11 bases. This CDR3 contains 16 residues. The trim removed 4 bases at V and 8 bases at J, leaving 11 bases unmatched. Germline V gene sequence: CDR1 SGDLS, CDR2 YYNGEE. The CDR3: CASSLRTGGALDEQFF. CDR3 nucleotides: TGTGCCAGCAGCCTCCGGACAGGGGGCGCGTTGGATGAGCAGTTCTTC.

The chain joins TRBV19 to TRBJ1-4; unclear D gene. Per germline, CDR1 LNHDA and CDR2 SQIVND (reference sequence). V gave up 3 bases and J gave up 7 bases, with 12 bases separating them. CDR3 length: 14 residues. The CDR3 reads CASSIGVSGEKLFF. The CDR3 DNA reads TGTGCCAGTAGTATTGGAGTCTCGGGTGAAAAACTGTTTTTT.

CDR3 in amino acids: CASSSDSVPLGTIYF. CDR3 bases: TGTGCCAGCAGTTCGGACAGTGTCCCTCTGGGGACCATATATTTT. The J gene is TRBJ1-3, the V gene TRBV6-6; TRBD1 is a possible D gene (6 bases). In germline, CDR1 is MNHNY, CDR2 SVGAGI (reference sequence). The V end was cut by 4 bases, the J end by 10 bases, with 20 bases between. The CDR3 totals 15 residues.

The chain is built from TRBV11-1 and TRBJ2-2; 7 nucleotides match TRBD1. Germline CDR1 SGHAT, CDR2 FQDESV (reference sequence). Trimming at V came to 3 bases and at J to 0 bases, leaving 1 base not matched to a gene. The CDR3 loop spans 15 amino acids. DNA of the CDR3: TGTGCCAGCAGCTTCGGGACAGCGAACACCGGGGAGCTGTTTTTT. As protein: CASSFGTANTGELFF. The full variable domain, rest sourced from reference TRBV11-1 and TRBJ2-2, is EAEVAQSPRYKITEKSQAVAFWCDPISGHATLYWYRQILGQGPELLVQFQDESVVDDSQLPKDRFSAERLKGVDSTLKIQPAELGDSAMYLCASSFGTANTGELFFGEGSRLTVL.

The chain joins TRBV18 to TRBJ1-2, with D hard to call. The CDR3 consists of 14 residues. V was pared by 0 bases and J by 6 bases, with 11 bases between. CDR1 KGHSH and CDR2 LQKENI come from the germline V gene. Written as DNA, the CDR3 is TGTGCCAGCTCACCACCACTTGAGGTCGATGGCTACACCTTC. Its protein is CASSPPLEVDGYTF.